This TCR beta chain was obtained from a study of early T cells in non-severe SARS-CoV-2 infection. Study-level information: Chains stayed unpaired after sequencing of bulk RNA from unsorted whole blood.

V was clipped by 0 bases and J by 0 bases, with 16 bases between them. The CDR3 is made up of 19 amino acids. Per the germline V gene, CDR1 is SGHRS and CDR2 is YFSETQ. Unique molecular identifiers tagged individual cDNA molecules. TCRdb processed the 5' RACE reads anew with MiXCR; each CDR3 protein has one entry. This sample yields tens of thousands of distinct CDR3 sequences, of which 5.3% are seen a single time; 4% to 5.5% belongs to the top ten. General study points: In VDJdb matching, anti-spike CD8 responses were favored while private and CD4 specificities went missing.

This clonotype was counted only a few times. The antigen remains undetermined. The TCR sequence derives from an adult who was a healthcare worker with PCR-confirmed SARS-CoV-2 infection or an uninfected control (not recorded which). The chain carries TRBV5-1 and TRBJ2-6; D possibly uses TRBD1 or TRBD2 (5 bases each). Specimen: whole blood. The CDR3 spells CASSLAAGTASSGANVLTF. In nucleotides, the CDR3 is TGCGCCAGCAGCTTGGCCGCCGGGACGGCTAGCTCTGGGGCCAACGTCCTGACTTTC.